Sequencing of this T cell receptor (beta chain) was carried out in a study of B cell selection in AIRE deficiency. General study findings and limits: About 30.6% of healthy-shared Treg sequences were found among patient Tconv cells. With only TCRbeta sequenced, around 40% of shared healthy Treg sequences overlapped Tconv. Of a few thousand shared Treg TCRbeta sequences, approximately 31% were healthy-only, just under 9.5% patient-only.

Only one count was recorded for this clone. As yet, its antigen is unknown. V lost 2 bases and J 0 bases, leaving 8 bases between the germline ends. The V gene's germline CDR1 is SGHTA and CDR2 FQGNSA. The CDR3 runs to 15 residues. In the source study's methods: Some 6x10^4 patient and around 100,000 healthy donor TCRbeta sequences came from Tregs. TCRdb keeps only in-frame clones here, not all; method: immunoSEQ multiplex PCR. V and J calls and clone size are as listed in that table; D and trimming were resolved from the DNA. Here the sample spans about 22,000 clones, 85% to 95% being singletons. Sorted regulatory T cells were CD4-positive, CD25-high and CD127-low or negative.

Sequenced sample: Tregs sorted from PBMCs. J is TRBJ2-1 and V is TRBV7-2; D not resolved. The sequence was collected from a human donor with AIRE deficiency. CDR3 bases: TGTGCCAGCAGCTTATTTCGTTCCTCCTACAATGAGCAGTTCTTC. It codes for CASSLFRSSYNEQFF.